The 26 T cell receptor beta chains below all came from one sample that was sequenced in a study of T cells in localized non-small cell lung cancer. Libraries were prepared by immunoSEQ multiplex PCR; TCRdb keeps only in-frame clonotypes and omits some of them. Altogether 40,000 to 65,000 clones are present, around 86% being singletons, with the ten largest covering less than 20%. The sample consisted of PBMCs, taken before any cancer treatment. The receptor set was obtained from a female donor with stage II lung adenocarcinoma.

The chain is built from TRBV5-1 and TRBJ2-5, with D perhaps matching TRBD2 (5 bases). CDR3 length equals 16 residues. Between the trimmed V and J ends, which lost 0 bases and 5 bases, there was a span of 17 bases. Germline lookup yields CDR1 SGHRS and CDR2 YFSETQ. The CDR3 region has the DNA TGCGCCAGCAGCTTGGCCGGCCGGGCGGGTTTGGAGACCCAGTACTTC. Its translation: CASSLAGRAGLETQYF.

This chain connects TRBV5-4 to TRBJ1-4, with D perhaps matching TRBD1 (6 bases). CDR1 and CDR2 (germline): SGHNT, YYREEE (reference sequence). V lost 3 bases to trimming and J lost 5 bases, with 14 bases between them. The CDR3 has 15 residues. The CDR3: CASSSRTAPNEKLFF. The CDR3 DNA follows: TGTGCCAGCAGCTCGCGGACAGCACCGAATGAAAAACTGTTTTTT.

The gene calls are TRBV7-2 and TRBJ2-5; perhaps TRBD1 as D (5 bases). Germline loops: CDR1 SGHTA, CDR2 FQGNSA. CDR3 length equals 14 residues. V lost 1 base and J 0 bases, leaving 6 bases between the germline ends. The CDR3: CASSLDRNQETQYF. CDR3 nucleotide sequence: TGTGCCAGCAGCTTAGACAGGAACCAAGAGACCCAGTACTTC.

The rearrangement joins TRBV5-6 to TRBJ1-2, with D possibly TRBD1 on 5 matching bases. V was clipped by 2 bases and J by 4 bases, with 9 bases between them. Germline V gene lookup returns CDR1 SGHDT and CDR2 YYEEEE. This CDR3 has 13 amino acids. Written as DNA, the CDR3 is TGTGCCAGCAGCTTAGGGGAGAGCTATGGCTACACCTTC. The encoded protein is CASSLGESYGYTF.

The chain recombines TRBV5-1 with TRBJ1-6, with D hard to call. V was shortened by 2 bases and J by 0 bases, with 6 bases between the two germline ends. This CDR3 region has 15 residues. Germline V CDR1 and CDR2: SGHRS, YFSETQ. The CDR3 loop reads CASSLQSSYNSPLHF. The CDR3 DNA is TGCGCCAGCAGCTTACAGAGCTCCTATAATTCACCCCTCCACTTT.

The CDR3 is CASRSGGTYNEQFF. CDR3 in DNA: TGTGCCAGCAGGAGCGGGGGGACATACAATGAGCAGTTCTTC. The V call is TRBV25-1, the J call TRBJ2-1, with 9 nucleotides matching TRBD2. Germline lookup yields CDR1 MGHDK and CDR2 SYGVNS. The CDR3 is 14 residues long. The ends lost 6 bases at V and 4 bases at J; junction bases unmatched: 4.

The chain has TRBV6-1 and TRBJ1-5; D is unclear. The CDR3 spans 12 residues. From germline, CDR1 is MNHNS and CDR2 SASEGT. V was shortened by 5 bases and J by 5 bases, with 7 bases between the two germline ends. Here the CDR3 reads CASSRSDQPQHF. CDR3 DNA sequence: TGTGCCAGCAGTCGAAGTGATCAGCCCCAGCATTTT.

This clone has only one observation. The chain combines TRBV5-6 with TRBJ1-2; D is possibly TRBD1 (6 bases). This CDR3 spans 16 amino acids. Germline CDR1 and CDR2: SGHDT and YYEEEE. V was trimmed by 3 bases and J by 4 bases, leaving 19 bases between them. CDR3 nucleotide sequence: TGTGCCAGCAGCTCTTTAAGGGGGTATGGTAGCTATGGCTACACCTTC. Protein: CASSSLRGYGSYGYTF.

The V gene is TRBV5-5, the J gene TRBJ1-2; TRBD1 matches at 8 bases. Germline trimming cut 2 bases from V and 4 bases from J; bases unmatched to any gene: 7. The CDR3 sequence is 15 residues long. CDR1 and CDR2 (germline): SGHKS, YYEKEE (reference sequence). CDR3 region: CASSFSRGQGYGYTF. CDR3 nucleotide sequence: TGTGCCAGCAGCTTCTCCAGGGGGCAGGGCTATGGCTACACCTTC.

This clone showed up just a few times. CDR3 coding DNA: TGTGCCAGCAGCCAAGAGGTCCAAGAGACCCAGTACTTC. Encoded protein: CASSQEVQETQYF. The chain combines TRBV7-3 with TRBJ2-5; D gene unclear. The V gene's germline CDR1 is SGHTA and CDR2 FQGTGA. The CDR3 is 13 amino acids. Trimming removed 5 bases from V and 1 base from J, with 8 bases in between.

The chain has TRBV19 and TRBJ1-1; no reliable D call. CDR3 length: 15 residues. Germline-derived CDR1 and CDR2 are LNHDA and SQIVND (reference sequence). The V end lost 3 bases, the J end lost 4 bases, and 15 bases lay between the germline ends. The CDR3 bases are TGTGCCAGTAGTATGCGAGAAGGGCGGGTCACTGAAGCTTTCTTT. Encoded protein: CASSMREGRVTEAFF.

The genes are TRBV5-1 and TRBJ2-7; D unresolved. There are 13 residues in the CDR3. Germline V gene data show CDR1 as SGHRS and CDR2 as YFSETQ. Trimming stripped 5 bases from V and 2 bases from J, with 11 bases between. The CDR3 region is CASSPGLTYEQYF. In DNA form, the CDR3 reads TGCGCCAGCAGTCCGGGTCTCACCTACGAGCAGTACTTC.

The chain recombines TRBV7-9 with TRBJ1-6, with TRBD1 as a possible D gene (5 bases). The CDR3 has 18 residues. CDR1 is SEHNR, CDR2 FQNEAQ, per germline (reference sequence). V lost 1 base, J lost 4 bases, and 17 bases lay in between. The CDR3: CASSLGDLFSRYNSPLHF. For the CDR3, the DNA is TGTGCCAGCAGCTTAGGGGACTTATTCTCTAGATATAATTCACCCCTCCACTTT.

The CDR3: CASSVRRGTNEKLFF. DNA for the CDR3: TGTGCCAGCAGCGTAAGGAGGGGGACTAATGAAAAACTGTTTTTT. V gene TRBV9 combines with J gene TRBJ1-4, with D possibly matching TRBD1 (6 bases). The CDR3 is 15 amino acids. Trimming removed 1 base from V and 2 bases from J, with 9 bases in between. CDR1 is SGDLS and CDR2 is YYNGEE in the germline V gene.

This clone has only a few counts. The chain joins TRBV23-1 to TRBJ2-1, with 8 bases lining up with TRBD1. TRBV23-1 is an ORF, with its function uncertain. The CDR3 covers 15 residues. V was clipped by 3 bases and J by 3 bases; unmatched bases: 4. CDR3 DNA sequence: TGCGCCAGCAGTCACTCCGGACAGGGCTACAATGAGCAGTTCTTC. It translates to CASSHSGQGYNEQFF.

V is TRBV7-9 and J is TRBJ1-2, with D unresolved. Germline V gene data show CDR1 as SEHNR and CDR2 as FQNEAQ (reference sequence). This CDR3 contains 14 residues. The germline V and J ends were trimmed by 1 base and 8 bases, with 14 bases remaining between them. CDR3 sequence: CASSLVGQVEGYTF. CDR3 DNA sequence: TGTGCCAGCAGCTTAGTCGGGCAGGTGGAAGGCTACACCTTC.

The V call is TRBV28, the J call TRBJ2-3, with D perhaps TRBD1 (5 bases). The CDR3 sequence is 12 residues long. V was cut by 5 bases and J by 4 bases, with 7 bases left in between. CDR1 is MDHEN and CDR2 is SYDVKM in the germline V gene. This CDR3 reads CASSLTADTQYF. CDR3 sequence (DNA): TGTGCCAGCAGTCTGACAGCAGATACGCAGTATTTT.

The chain is built from TRBV9 and TRBJ2-2, with TRBD2 matching 11 bases. J lost 7 bases, V lost 8 bases, and 10 bases had no gene match. Germline CDR1 SGDLS, CDR2 YYNGEE. The CDR3 extends over 15 amino acids. The CDR3 region has the DNA TGTGCCAGTACCGCTAGCGGGGGGCCCGGCGGGGAGCTGTTTTTT. Translation gives CASTASGGPGGELFF.

This chain connects TRBV2 to TRBJ2-3; D unresolved. The ends were cut back, 6 bases at V and 6 bases at J, with 19 bases in the middle. Germline CDR1 is SNHLY and CDR2 is FYNNEI. This CDR3 region has 15 residues. The chain's CDR3 is CASSDPPLGVDTQYF. CDR3 nucleotides: TGTGCCAGCAGCGACCCTCCCCTAGGTGTCGATACGCAGTATTTT. The full variable domain, rest sourced from reference TRBV2 and TRBJ2-3, is EPEVTQTPSHQVTQMGQEVILRCVPISNHLYFYWYRQILGQKVEFLVSFYNNEISEKSEIFDDQFSVERPDGSNFTLKIRSTKLEDSAMYFCASSDPPLGVDTQYFGPGTRLTVL.

The chain links TRBV2 to TRBJ2-7; D is unresolved. The CDR3 runs 14 residues. Looked up from germline, CDR1 is SNHLY and CDR2 is FYNNEI. V lost 6 bases and J lost 10, with 22 bases in between. In DNA, the CDR3 is TGTGCCAGCAGCGACTCTCCCGGAACCTACCCCCAGTACTTC. Translated: CASSDSPGTYPQYF. The full variable domain, in which reference TRBV2 and TRBJ2-7 provide the parts outside the CDR3, is EPEVTQTPSHQVTQMGQEVILRCVPISNHLYFYWYRQILGQKVEFLVSFYNNEISEKSEIFDDQFSVERPDGSNFTLKIRSTKLEDSAMYFCASSDSPGTYPQYFGPGTRLTVT.

The V call is TRBV5-4, the J call TRBJ2-3, with a possible D match to TRBD1 (5 bases). The CDR3 contains 14 residues. Deletions cut 5 bases from V and 0 bases from J, with 10 bases between. CDR1 is SGHNT and CDR2 is YYREEE in the germline V gene (reference sequence). CDR3 sequence: CASRVDSSTDTQYF. CDR3 bases: TGTGCCAGCAGAGTCGACAGCAGCACAGATACGCAGTATTTT.

The chain joins TRBV12-5 to TRBJ1-4; unclear D gene. The CDR3 is 17 amino acids. The germline V gene has CDR1 LGHNT and CDR2 FRNRAP. V gave up 0 bases and J gave up 0 bases, with 11 bases separating them. The CDR3 coding sequence is TGTGCTAGTGGTTTGGTAAGAGGAGGCGCAACTAATGAAAAACTGTTTTTT. This codes for CASGLVRGGATNEKLFF.

This clone was seen only a few times. The chain recombines TRBV19 with TRBJ1-2; D unresolved. Trimming took 7 bases from V and 4 from J, leaving 13 bases between them. Germline V gene lookup returns CDR1 LNHDA and CDR2 SQIVND (reference sequence). This CDR3 spans 13 amino acids. CDR3 sequence: CASNPSPGYGYTF. CDR3 nucleotides: TGTGCCAGTAATCCGTCACCTGGCTATGGCTACACCTTC. The whole variable domain, remainder taken from reference TRBV19 and TRBJ1-2, is DGGITQSPKYLFRKEGQNVTLSCEQNLNHDAMYWYRQDPGQGLRLIYYSQIVNDFQKGDIAEGYSVSREKKESFPLTVTSAQKNPTAFYLCASNPSPGYGYTFGSGTRLTVV.

This clone was seen more than once but under ten times. This chain links TRBV7-9 with TRBJ2-7; a possible D gene is TRBD1 (6 bases). This CDR3 spans 14 amino acids. The V end lost 4 bases, the J end lost 6 bases, and 16 bases lay between the germline ends. From germline, CDR1 is SEHNR and CDR2 FQNEAQ (reference sequence). The CDR3 bases are TGTGCCAGCAGCTCGACGACAGGAGACTCCGAGCAGTACTTC. Translating gives CASSSTTGDSEQYF.

The V and J genes are TRBV6-5 and TRBJ1-1; D possibly corresponds to TRBD1 (6 bases). The CDR3 runs 16 residues. Germline-derived CDR1 and CDR2 are MNHEY and SVGAGI. Trimming stripped 0 bases from V and 0 bases from J, with 11 bases between. The CDR3 nucleotides read TGTGCCAGCAGTTACTCGAGGGGGGATTTGAACACTGAAGCTTTCTTT. The encoded protein is CASSYSRGDLNTEAFF.

The V gene is TRBV7-2, the J gene TRBJ1-1; 9 bases are a match to TRBD1. V trimming: 1 base; J trimming: 5 bases; junction bases outside the gene matches: 5. The CDR3 sequence is 15 residues long. CDR1 is SGHTA, CDR2 FQGNSA, per germline. CDR3 amino acids: CASSLEGTGRTEAFF. In nucleotides, the CDR3 is TGTGCCAGCAGCTTAGAAGGGACAGGGCGAACTGAAGCTTTCTTT.